These 3 T cell receptor beta chains were all obtained from the same sample, sequenced in a study of blood T cells in healthy people across ages. Primers used in a second PCR of roughly 6 to 11 cycles were a sample-barcoded 5' primer and a J-beta primer mix. From the 5' RACE reads, TCRdb called clonotypes with MiXCR, one entry per CDR3 protein. The table lists about 680,000 distinct CDR3 sequences, roughly 49% of them singletons. What was sequenced was blood. The receptor source for this set is a woman in her sixties or seventies in good health.

This clonotype was picked up many times. The chain recombines TRBV7-2 with TRBJ2-5; 7 bases agree with TRBD2. The length of the CDR3 is 16 residues. J gave up 2 bases and V 1 base, and 7 bases lay outside the gene matches. The germline CDR1 and CDR2 sequences are SGHTA and FQGNSA. CDR3 coding DNA: TGTGCCAGCAGCTTAGGGGCTAGCGGTGCTCAAGAGACCCAGTACTTC. This codes for CASSLGASGAQETQYF. Full variable domain (outside the CDR3, taken from reference TRBV7-2 and TRBJ2-5): GAGVSQSPSNKVTEKGKDVELRCDPISGHTALYWYRQSLGQGLEFLIYFQGNSAPDKSGLPSDRFSAERTGGSVSTLTIQRTQQEDSAVYLCASSLGASGAQETQYFGPGTRLLVL.

This clonotype was seen ten or more times. The V call is TRBV11-1, the J call TRBJ2-1, with D tentatively TRBD2 (7 bases). The V gene's germline CDR1 is SGHAT and CDR2 FQDESV (reference sequence). The CDR3 totals 15 residues. The ends were cut back, 5 bases at V and 8 bases at J, with 19 bases in the middle. In DNA form, the CDR3 reads TGTGCCAGCAGCCCTAAAGGGGGGGTTCAGGATGAGCAGTTCTTC. The encoded protein is CASSPKGGVQDEQFF.

Remarks on this clonotype: A single base separates this from a much larger clone, so it may be a read error. V and J are TRBV27 and TRBJ2-5, with TRBD1 matching over 7 bases. The CDR3 is 13 amino acids. Per the germline V gene, CDR1 is MNHEY and CDR2 is SMNVEV (reference sequence). The V gene end was trimmed by 11 bases and the J gene end by 2 bases; junction bases not matched to a gene: 8. CDR3 residues: CAGRRGPQETQYF. The CDR3 DNA is TGTGCCGGCCGAAGGGGGCCTCAAGAGACCCAGTACTTC.